These T cell receptor beta chains were read from a single sample in a study of beta chain features in type 1 diabetes. The table came from immunoSEQ multiplex PCR; TCRdb's copy has only in-frame clones and leaves some out. The sample lists over 650,000 clones, over 11% occurring once. The sequenced material came from naive CD4+ T cells from blood. The receptors derive from a man between 18 and 35 years old with type 1 diabetes. CDR3s include the opening cysteine and the closing phenylalanine or tryptophan.

cdr3_aa: CASSQELGDQPQHF; v_call: TRBV4-3
cdr3_aa: CASSWTGEAFF; v_call: TRBV6-6
cdr3_aa: CASSLDAHEQYF; v_call: TRBV5-1
cdr3_aa: CASSQDGPAFSAQYF; v_call: TRBV14
cdr3_aa: CASSPPRDRSYNEQFF; v_call: TRBV7-6
cdr3_aa: CSVVLGQGRYGYTF; v_call: TRBV29-1
cdr3_aa: CASSNGGPLKQYF; v_call: TRBV14
cdr3_aa: CASTGGTGEREQYF; v_call: TRBV2
cdr3_aa: CAWSNQMGNEQFF; v_call: TRBV30
cdr3_aa: CASSLVAGNTGELFF; v_call: TRBV5-4
cdr3_aa: CASSYTGQGGSPLHF; v_call: TRBV6-5
cdr3_aa: CASSIRDTYGRAF; v_call: TRBV19
cdr3_aa: CASSDLSPQETQYF; v_call: TRBV2
cdr3_aa: CASSLGRGQQTDTQYF; v_call: TRBV4-2
cdr3_aa: CASSQAPPGQGRNTIYF; v_call: TRBV4-1
cdr3_aa: CAPPKGRGNQPQHF; v_call: TRBV23-1
cdr3_aa: CASSLGPGRSYEQYF; v_call: TRBV7-2
cdr3_aa: CAIRTSGGDRNEQFF; v_call: TRBV10-3
cdr3_aa: CASSVPTGAGYEQYF; v_call: TRBV5-4
cdr3_aa: CASSEGGSGQRELFF; v_call: TRBV2
cdr3_aa: CASSMRTGNTEAFF; v_call: TRBV5-1
cdr3_aa: CASSLVPPAGEQYF; v_call: TRBV5-1
cdr3_aa: CASSPPPRQGEQFF; v_call: TRBV18
cdr3_aa: CASSGTVDEQYF; v_call: TRBV28
cdr3_aa: CASSLGTGGADEQFF; v_call: TRBV5-1
cdr3_aa: CASSLLGQDGFVDEQYF; v_call: TRBV28
cdr3_aa: CASSPRVDTQYF; v_call: TRBV18
cdr3_aa: CASSYLGTGLTEAFF; v_call: TRBV6-5
cdr3_aa: CASSVSRLAYNEQFF; v_call: TRBV5-1
cdr3_aa: CASSTSTSYTGELFF; v_call: TRBV5-1
cdr3_aa: CASSSDPGGSNQPQHF; v_call: TRBV5-1
cdr3_aa: CASSSRGGGSYEQYF; v_call: TRBV27
cdr3_aa: CAWRAYSHNQPQHF; v_call: TRBV30
cdr3_aa: CASSFDRGPTDTQYF; v_call: TRBV5-4
cdr3_aa: CASSPVGVPGANVLTF; v_call: TRBV19